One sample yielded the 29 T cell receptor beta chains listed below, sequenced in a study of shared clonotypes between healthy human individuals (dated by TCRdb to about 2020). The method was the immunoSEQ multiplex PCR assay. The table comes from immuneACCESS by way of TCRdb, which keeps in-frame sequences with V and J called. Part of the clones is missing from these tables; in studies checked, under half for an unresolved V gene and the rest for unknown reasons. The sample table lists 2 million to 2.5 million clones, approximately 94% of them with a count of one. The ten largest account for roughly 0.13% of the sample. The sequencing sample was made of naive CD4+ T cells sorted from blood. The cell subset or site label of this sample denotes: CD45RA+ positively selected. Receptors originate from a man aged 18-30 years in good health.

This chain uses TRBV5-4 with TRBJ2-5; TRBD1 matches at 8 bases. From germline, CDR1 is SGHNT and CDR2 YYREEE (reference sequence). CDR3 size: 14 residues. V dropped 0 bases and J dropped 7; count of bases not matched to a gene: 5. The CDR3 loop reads CASSLAEQGATQYF. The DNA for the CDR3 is TGTGCCAGCAGCTTGGCCGAGCAGGGGGCGACCCAGTACTTC.

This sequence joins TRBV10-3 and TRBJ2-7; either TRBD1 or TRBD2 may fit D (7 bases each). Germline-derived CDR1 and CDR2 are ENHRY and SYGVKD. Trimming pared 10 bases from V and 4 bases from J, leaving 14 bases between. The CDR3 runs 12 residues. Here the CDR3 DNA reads TGTGCCACCCAGGGGGGGGCTTACGAGCAGTACTTC. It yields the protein CATQGGAYEQYF.

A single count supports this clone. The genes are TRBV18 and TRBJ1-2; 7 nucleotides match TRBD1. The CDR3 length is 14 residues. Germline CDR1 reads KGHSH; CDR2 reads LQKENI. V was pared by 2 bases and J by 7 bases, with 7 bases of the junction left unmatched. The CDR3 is CASSPSTGDGGYTF. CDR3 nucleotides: TGTGCCAGCTCACCATCCACAGGGGACGGTGGCTACACCTTC.

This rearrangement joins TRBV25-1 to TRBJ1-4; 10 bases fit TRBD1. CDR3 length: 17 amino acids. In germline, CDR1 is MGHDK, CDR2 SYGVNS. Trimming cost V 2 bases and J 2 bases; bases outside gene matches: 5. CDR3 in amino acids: CASSERDRGITNEKLFF. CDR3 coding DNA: TGTGCCAGCAGTGAAAGGGACAGGGGAATCACTAATGAAAAACTGTTTTTT. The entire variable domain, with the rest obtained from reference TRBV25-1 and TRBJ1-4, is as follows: EADIYQTPRYLVIGTGKKITLECSQTMGHDKMYWYQQDPGMELHLIHYSYGVNSTEKGDLSSESTVSRIRTEHFPLTLESARPSHTSQYLCASSERDRGITNEKLFFGSGTQLSVL.

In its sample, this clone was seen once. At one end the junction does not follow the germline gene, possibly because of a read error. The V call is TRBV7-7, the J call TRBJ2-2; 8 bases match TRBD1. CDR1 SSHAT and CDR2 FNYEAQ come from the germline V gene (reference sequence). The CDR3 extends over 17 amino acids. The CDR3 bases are TGTGCTAGCAGCATACTACCAGGGGGCTCCGACACCGGGGAGCTGTTTTTT. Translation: CASSILPGGSDTGELFF. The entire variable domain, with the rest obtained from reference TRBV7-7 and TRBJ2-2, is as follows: GAGVSQSPRYKVTKRGQDVTLRCDPISSHATLYWYQQALGQGPEFLTYFNYEAQPDKSGLPSDRFSAERPEGSISTLTIQRTEQRDSAMYRCASSILPGGSDTGELFFGEGSRLTVL.

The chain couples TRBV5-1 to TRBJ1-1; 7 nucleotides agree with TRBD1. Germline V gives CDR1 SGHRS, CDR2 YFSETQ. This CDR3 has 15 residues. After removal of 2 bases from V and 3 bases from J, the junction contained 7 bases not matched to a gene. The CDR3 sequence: CASSFSGGKDTEAFF. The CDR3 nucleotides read TGCGCCAGCAGCTTCTCAGGGGGGAAAGACACTGAAGCTTTCTTT.

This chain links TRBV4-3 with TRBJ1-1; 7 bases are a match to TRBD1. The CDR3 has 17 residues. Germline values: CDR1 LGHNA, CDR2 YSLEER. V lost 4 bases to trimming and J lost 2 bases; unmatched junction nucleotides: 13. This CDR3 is CASSPGGAGGLNTEAFF. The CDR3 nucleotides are TGCGCCAGCAGCCCTGGGGGGGCAGGGGGATTAAACACTGAAGCTTTCTTT.

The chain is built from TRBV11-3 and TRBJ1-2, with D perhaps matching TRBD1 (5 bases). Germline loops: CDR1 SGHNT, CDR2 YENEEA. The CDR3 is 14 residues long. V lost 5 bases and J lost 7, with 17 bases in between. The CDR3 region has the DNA TGTGCCAGCAGCACCCATTCCGGGGGTATTGGCTACACCTTC. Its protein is CASSTHSGGIGYTF. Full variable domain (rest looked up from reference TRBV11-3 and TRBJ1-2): EAGVVQSPRYKIIEKKQPVAFWCNPISGHNTLYWYLQNLGQGPELLIRYENEEAVDDSQLPKDRFSAERLKGVDSTLKIQPAELGDSAVYLCASSTHSGGIGYTFGSGTRLTVV.

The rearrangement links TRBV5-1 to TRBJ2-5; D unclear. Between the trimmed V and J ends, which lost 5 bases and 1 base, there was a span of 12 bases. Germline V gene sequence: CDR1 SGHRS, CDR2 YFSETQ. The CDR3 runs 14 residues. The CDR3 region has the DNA TGCGCCAGCAGTTTTCAAGGGCGCCAAGAGACCCAGTACTTC. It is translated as CASSFQGRQETQYF.

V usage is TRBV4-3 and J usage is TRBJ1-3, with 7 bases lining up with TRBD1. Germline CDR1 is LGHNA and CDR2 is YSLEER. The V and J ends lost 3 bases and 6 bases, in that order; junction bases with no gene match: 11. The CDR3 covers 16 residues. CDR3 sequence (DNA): TGCGCCAGCAGCCAGGAATTACCGACAGGGCTAAACACCATATATTTT. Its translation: CASSQELPTGLNTIYF.

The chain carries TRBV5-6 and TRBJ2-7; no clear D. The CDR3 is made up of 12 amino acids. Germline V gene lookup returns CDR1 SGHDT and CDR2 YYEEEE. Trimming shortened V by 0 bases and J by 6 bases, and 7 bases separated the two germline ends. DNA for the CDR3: TGTGCCAGCAGCTTGGCCGTAAGCGAGCAGTACTTC. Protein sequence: CASSLAVSEQYF.

In DNA form, the CDR3 reads TGTGCCAGCAGCTTGACACCCTCAGGGAACACTGAAGCTTTCTTT. Its protein product is CASSLTPSGNTEAFF. This chain uses TRBV7-2 with TRBJ1-1, with D unresolved. Trimming took off 3 bases at V and 1 base at J, with 12 bases between the two ends. The CDR3 has 15 amino acids. In germline, CDR1 is SGHTA, CDR2 FQGNSA.

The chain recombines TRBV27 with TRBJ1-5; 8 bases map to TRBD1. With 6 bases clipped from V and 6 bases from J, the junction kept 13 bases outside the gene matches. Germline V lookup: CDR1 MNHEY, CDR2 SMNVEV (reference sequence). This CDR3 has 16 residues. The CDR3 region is CASRRTGIGFGQPQHF. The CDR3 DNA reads TGTGCCAGCAGACGGACAGGGATCGGGTTTGGTCAGCCCCAGCATTTT.

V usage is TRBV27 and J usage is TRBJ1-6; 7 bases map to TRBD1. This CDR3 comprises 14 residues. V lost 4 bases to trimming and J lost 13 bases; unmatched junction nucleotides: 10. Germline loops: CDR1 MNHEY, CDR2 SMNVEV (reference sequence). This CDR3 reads CASSWGRGVEPLHF. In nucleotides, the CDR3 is TGTGCCAGCAGTTGGGGCAGGGGGGTCGAGCCCCTCCACTTT.

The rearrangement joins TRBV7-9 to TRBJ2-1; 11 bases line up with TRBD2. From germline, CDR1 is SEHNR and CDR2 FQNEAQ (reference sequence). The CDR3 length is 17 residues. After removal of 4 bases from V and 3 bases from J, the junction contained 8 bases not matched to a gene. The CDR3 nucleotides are TGTGCCAGCAGCTCCTTAGCGGGGGGGCCTGGCTACAATGAGCAGTTCTTC. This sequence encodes CASSSLAGGPGYNEQFF. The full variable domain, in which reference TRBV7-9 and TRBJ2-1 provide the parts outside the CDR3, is DTGVSQNPRHKITKRGQNVTFRCDPISEHNRLYWYRQTLGQGPEFLTYFQNEAQLEKSRLLSDRFSAERPKGSFSTLEIQRTEQGDSAMYLCASSSLAGGPGYNEQFFGPGTRLTVL.

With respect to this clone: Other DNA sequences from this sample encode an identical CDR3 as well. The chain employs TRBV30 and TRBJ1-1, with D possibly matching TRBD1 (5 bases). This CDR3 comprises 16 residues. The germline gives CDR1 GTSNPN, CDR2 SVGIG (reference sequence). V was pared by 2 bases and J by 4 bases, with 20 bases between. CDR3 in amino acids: CAWSPSNPGGTTEAFF. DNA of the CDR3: TGTGCCTGGAGTCCATCTAATCCAGGAGGGACCACTGAAGCTTTCTTT.

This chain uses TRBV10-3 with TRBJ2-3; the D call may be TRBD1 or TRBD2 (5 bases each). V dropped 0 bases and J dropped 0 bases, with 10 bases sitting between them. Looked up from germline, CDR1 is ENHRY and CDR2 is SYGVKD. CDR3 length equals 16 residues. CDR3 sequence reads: CAISESGTLSTDTQYF. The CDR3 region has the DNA TGTGCCATCAGTGAGTCAGGGACGCTTAGCACAGATACGCAGTATTTT.

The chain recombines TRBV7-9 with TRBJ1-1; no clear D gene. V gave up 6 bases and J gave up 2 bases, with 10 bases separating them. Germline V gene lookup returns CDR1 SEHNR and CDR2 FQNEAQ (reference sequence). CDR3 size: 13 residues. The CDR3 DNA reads TGTGCCAGCAGACTCACACCTAACACTGAAGCTTTCTTT. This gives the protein CASRLTPNTEAFF.

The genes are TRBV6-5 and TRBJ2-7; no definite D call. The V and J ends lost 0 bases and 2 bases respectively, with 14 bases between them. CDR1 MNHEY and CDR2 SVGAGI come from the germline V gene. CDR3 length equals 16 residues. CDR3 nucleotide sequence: TGTGCCAGCAGTTACTCGGCAGTCCGACAAACCTACGAGCAGTACTTC. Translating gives CASSYSAVRQTYEQYF.

The DNA for the CDR3 is TGTGCCAGCAGCCGGACAGGGATCCCAACAGATACGCAGTATTTT. Encoded protein: CASSRTGIPTDTQYF. The chain recombines TRBV7-8 with TRBJ2-3, with 8 bases lining up with TRBD1. Germline assignment: CDR1 SGHVS and CDR2 FQNEAQ. The CDR3 contains 15 residues. Germline trimming cut 5 bases from V and 3 bases from J; bases unmatched to any gene: 7. Combining the CDR3 with reference TRBV7-8 and TRBJ2-3 gives the whole variable domain GAGVSQSPRYKVAKRGQDVALRCDPISGHVSLFWYQQALGQGPEFLTYFQNEAQLDKSGLPSDRFFAERPEGSVSTLKIQRTQQEDSAVYLCASSRTGIPTDTQYFGPGTRLTVL.

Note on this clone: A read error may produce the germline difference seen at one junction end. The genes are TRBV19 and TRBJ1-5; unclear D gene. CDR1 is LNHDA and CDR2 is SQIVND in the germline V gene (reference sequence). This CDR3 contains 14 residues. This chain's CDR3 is CASSTRHANRPQHF. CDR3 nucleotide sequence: TGTGCCAGTAGTACCCGACACGCCAATCGGCCCCAGCATTTT.

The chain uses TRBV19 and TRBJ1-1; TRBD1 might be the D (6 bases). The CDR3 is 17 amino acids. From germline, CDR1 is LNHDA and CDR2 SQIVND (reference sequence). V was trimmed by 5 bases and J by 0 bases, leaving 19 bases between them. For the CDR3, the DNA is TGTGCCAGTAGTCCCCCAACAGGGACGGATATGAACACTGAAGCTTTCTTT. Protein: CASSPPTGTDMNTEAFF.

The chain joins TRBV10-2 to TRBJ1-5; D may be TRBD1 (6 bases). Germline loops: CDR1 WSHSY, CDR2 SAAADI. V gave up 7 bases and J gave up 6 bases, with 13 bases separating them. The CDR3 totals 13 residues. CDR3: CASTGGAGQPQHF. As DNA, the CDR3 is TGCGCCAGCACGGGGGGCGCTGGTCAGCCCCAGCATTTT.

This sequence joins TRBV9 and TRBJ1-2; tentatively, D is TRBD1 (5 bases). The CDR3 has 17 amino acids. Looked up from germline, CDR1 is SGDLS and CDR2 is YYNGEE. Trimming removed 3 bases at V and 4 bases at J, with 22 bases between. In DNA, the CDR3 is TGTGCCAGCAGCGAGAGTGGGGTTCGACAGCTCAGCTATGGCTACACCTTC. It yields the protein CASSESGVRQLSYGYTF.

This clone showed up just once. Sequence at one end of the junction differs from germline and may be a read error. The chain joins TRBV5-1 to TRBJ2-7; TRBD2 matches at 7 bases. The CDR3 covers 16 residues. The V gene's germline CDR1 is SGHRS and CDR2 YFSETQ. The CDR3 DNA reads TGCGCCAGCAGCTTGGCCCCCAGCGGGGAGTCCTCCGAGCAGTACTTC. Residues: CASSLAPSGESSEQYF. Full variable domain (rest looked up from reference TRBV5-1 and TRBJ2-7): KAGVTQTPRYLIKTRGQQVTLSCSPISGHRSVSWYQQTPGQGLQFLFEYFSETQRNKGNFPGRFSGRQFSNSRSEMNVSTLELGDSALYLCASSLAPSGESSEQYFGPGTRLTVT.

The CDR3 spells CAWSVLPGLQETQYF. CDR3 coding DNA: TGTGCCTGGAGTGTACTTCCGGGGCTTCAAGAGACCCAGTACTTC. This chain uses TRBV30 with TRBJ2-5; D may be TRBD1 or TRBD2 (5 bases each). The CDR3 sequence is 15 residues long. V was trimmed by 0 bases and J by 2 bases, leaving 13 bases between them. The germline CDR1 and CDR2 sequences are GTSNPN and SVGIG (reference sequence). Together with reference TRBV30 and TRBJ2-5, the CDR3 gives the full variable domain: SQTIHQWPATLVQPVGSPLSLECTVEGTSNPNLYWYRQAAGRGLQLLFYSVGIGQISSEVPQNLSASRPQDRQFILSSKKLLLSDSGFYLCAWSVLPGLQETQYFGPGTRLLVL.

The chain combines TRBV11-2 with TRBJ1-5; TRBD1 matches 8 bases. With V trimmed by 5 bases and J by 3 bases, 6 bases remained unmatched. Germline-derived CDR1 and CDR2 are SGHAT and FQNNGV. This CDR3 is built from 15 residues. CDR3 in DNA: TGTGCCAGCAGCCGGACAGGGTATGCCAATCAGCCCCAGCATTTT. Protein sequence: CASSRTGYANQPQHF.

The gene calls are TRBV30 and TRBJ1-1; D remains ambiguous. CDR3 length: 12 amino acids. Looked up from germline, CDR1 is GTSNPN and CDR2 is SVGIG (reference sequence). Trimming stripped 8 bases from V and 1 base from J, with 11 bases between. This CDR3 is CALRVENTEAFF. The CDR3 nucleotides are TGTGCCCTAAGGGTGGAGAACACTGAAGCTTTCTTT.

CDR3 region: CASSPEANVLTF. The DNA of the CDR3 is TGCGCCAGCAGCCCCGAGGCCAACGTCCTGACTTTC. The V gene is TRBV5-1, the J gene TRBJ2-6; D call uncertain. Germline CDR1 reads SGHRS; CDR2 reads YFSETQ. Trimming shortened V by 4 bases and J by 6 bases, and 5 bases separated the two germline ends. The CDR3 totals 12 residues.